A single sample is the source of the 20 T cell receptor beta chains below, sequenced in a study of T cell responses to AZD1222 COVID-19 vaccine. The repertoire was sequenced with immunoSEQ multiplex PCR; TCRdb's copy has only in-frame clones and lacks some. Among fewer than 90,000 clones listed, roughly 84% were seen once. Material: peripheral blood, obtained 28 days after the second AZD1222 dose. The receptors stem from an adult who received the AZD1222 COVID-19 vaccine.

This chain connects TRBV6-5 to TRBJ2-7; D gene unclear. This CDR3 has 15 amino acids. Per germline, CDR1 MNHEY and CDR2 SVGAGI. The V and J ends lost 5 bases and 2 bases respectively, with 16 bases between them. The chain's CDR3 is CASSPIQQQAYEQYF. The CDR3, as DNA: TGTGCCAGCAGTCCTATTCAACAGCAGGCCTACGAGCAGTACTTC.

This sequence joins TRBV18 and TRBJ2-3; TRBD2 matches at 13 bases. This CDR3 has 18 residues. Trimming at V came to 6 bases and at J to 0 bases, leaving 9 bases not matched to a gene. Germline CDR1 reads KGHSH; CDR2 reads LQKENI. In DNA, the CDR3 is TGTGCCAGCTCTCATGGACTAGCGGGAGAGCTAAGCACAGATACGCAGTATTTT. It is translated as CASSHGLAGELSTDTQYF.

The chain has TRBV29-1 and TRBJ2-4, with 8 nucleotides matching TRBD1. After removal of 5 bases from V and 6 bases from J, the junction contained 0 bases not matched to a gene. The CDR3 runs 11 residues. Germline V gene data show CDR1 as SQVTM and CDR2 as ANQGSEA. The DNA for the CDR3 is TGCAGCGTTACAGGGGGAAACATTCAGTACTTC. The encoded protein is CSVTGGNIQYF.

This chain connects TRBV7-2 to TRBJ1-2; 9 nucleotides match TRBD1. The CDR3 loop spans 15 amino acids. J gave up 5 bases and V 4 bases, and 8 bases lay outside the gene matches. The germline V gene encodes CDR1 SGHTA and CDR2 FQGNSA. The DNA of the CDR3 is TGTGCCAGCAGCTGGGAACAGGGGGCTAGGTATGGCTACACCTTC. This encodes CASSWEQGARYGYTF.

V gene TRBV3-1 (or the pseudogene TRBV3-2) combines with J gene TRBJ1-2; 12 bases map to TRBD1. The CDR3 runs to 17 residues. Germline-derived CDR1 and CDR2 are LGHDT and YNNKEL (reference sequence). J gave up 4 bases and V 5 bases, and 11 bases lay outside the gene matches. CDR3: CASSYRGQGARGYGYTF. The CDR3 DNA is TGTGCCAGCAGCTATCGGGGACAGGGGGCGCGCGGCTATGGCTACACCTTC.

J is TRBJ1-2 and V is TRBV10-2; 7 bases are shared with TRBD1. Germline CDR1 is WSHSY and CDR2 is SAAADI. The junction had 5 bases not matched to a gene; V was cut back by 3 bases and J by 4 bases. This CDR3 spans 14 amino acids. The CDR3 bases are TGCGCCAGCAGTGACCCAGGGGGAACCTATGGCTACACCTTC. It translates to CASSDPGGTYGYTF.

The J gene is TRBJ2-7, the V gene TRBV24-1; D not certain. Per the germline V gene, CDR1 is KGHDR and CDR2 is SFDVKD. Between the trimmed V and J ends, which lost 4 bases and 2 bases, there was a span of 11 bases. The CDR3 consists of 14 residues. The CDR3, as DNA: TGTGCCACCAGTGACCCTGGCAGGACCTACGAGCAGTACTTC. Translating gives CATSDPGRTYEQYF.

The chain is built from TRBV5-1 and TRBJ1-6; TRBD1 might be the D (6 bases). CDR3 length: 16 amino acids. Trimming removed 0 bases from V and 7 bases from J, with 14 bases in between. Germline CDR1 and CDR2: SGHRS and YFSETQ. The CDR3: CASSLEGQPGNSPLHF. DNA for the CDR3: TGCGCCAGCAGCTTGGAAGGACAGCCGGGGAATTCACCCCTCCACTTT.

This clone has a handful of counts. The chain employs TRBV12-3 or TRBV12-4 and TRBJ1-1; 8 nucleotides match TRBD1. J gave up 6 bases and V 7 bases, and 7 bases lay outside the gene matches. The CDR3 is 13 amino acids. CDR3 region: CASTYRGRSEAFF. In nucleotides, the CDR3 is TGTGCCAGCACCTACAGGGGGAGGTCTGAAGCTTTCTTT.

V usage is TRBV7-6 and J usage is TRBJ2-7; 9 nucleotides align to TRBD1. V lost 5 bases to trimming and J lost 6 bases; unmatched junction nucleotides: 5. The CDR3 loop spans 13 amino acids. Germline V gives CDR1 SGHVS, CDR2 FNYEAQ. The CDR3 region is CASSRDRGGEQYF. In DNA, the CDR3 is TGTGCCAGCAGCCGCGACAGGGGGGGCGAGCAGTACTTC.

In its sample, this clone was seen a few times. The rearrangement joins TRBV27 to TRBJ1-1; D ambiguous. CDR3 size: 15 residues. Germline V gene lookup returns CDR1 MNHEY and CDR2 SMNVEV (reference sequence). Trimming cost V 4 bases and J 1 base, with 13 bases left between them. CDR3 protein: CASSSAGGGNTEAFF. CDR3 coding DNA: TGTGCCAGCAGTTCCGCTGGAGGAGGGAACACTGAAGCTTTCTTT.

The J gene is TRBJ2-3, the V gene TRBV10-2; TRBD2 agrees at 11 bases. Germline V gene data show CDR1 as WSHSY and CDR2 as SAAADI. This CDR3 has 18 residues. The J segment lost 1 base and the V segment lost 8 bases, leaving 14 bases of the junction unmatched. The CDR3 region is CASGGGLAERGGTDTQYF. As DNA, the CDR3 is TGCGCCAGCGGGGGGGGACTAGCGGAAAGAGGAGGCACAGATACGCAGTATTTT.

A few counts support this clone. This CDR3 reads CASSSPPAGNEQFF. DNA of the CDR3: TGTGCCAGCAGCTCTCCCCCGGCGGGGAATGAGCAGTTCTTC. The chain recombines TRBV7-3 with TRBJ2-1; perhaps TRBD2 as D (6 bases). CDR1 SGHTA and CDR2 FQGTGA come from the germline V gene. The germline V and J ends were trimmed by 4 bases and 7 bases, with 14 bases remaining between them. This CDR3 is 14 amino acids long. Drawing the rest from reference TRBV7-3 and TRBJ2-1, the complete variable domain is GAGVSQTPSNKVTEKGKYVELRCDPISGHTALYWYRQSLGQGPEFLIYFQGTGAADDSGLPNDRFFAVRPEGSVSTLKIQRTERGDSAVYLCASSSPPAGNEQFFGPGTRLTVL.

The rearrangement joins TRBV18 to TRBJ1-6; D is uncertain. Trimming removed 0 bases from V and 10 bases from J, with 10 bases in between. The CDR3 length is 14 residues. CDR1 is KGHSH, CDR2 LQKENI, per germline. The CDR3 sequence is CASSPPGRSSPLHF. The CDR3 DNA is TGTGCCAGCTCACCACCGGGAAGGAGCTCACCCCTCCACTTT. The full variable domain, rest sourced from reference TRBV18 and TRBJ1-6, is NAGVMQNPRHLVRRRGQEARLRCSPMKGHSHVYWYRQLPEEGLKFMVYLQKENIIDESGMPKERFSAEFPKEGPSILRIQQVVRGDSAAYFCASSPPGRSSPLHFGNGTRLTVT.

This clone was observed a few times. This chain joins TRBV19 and TRBJ2-6; TRBD1 is a possible D gene (6 bases). The CDR3 runs 16 residues. Germline CDR1 LNHDA, CDR2 SQIVND (reference sequence). V lost 4 bases and J 0 bases, leaving 10 bases between the germline ends. The CDR3 nucleotides are TGTGCCAGTAGTACGGACAGTTTCTCTGGGGCCAACGTCCTGACTTTC. This gives the protein CASSTDSFSGANVLTF.

This clone has only one observation. This chain joins TRBV11-2 and TRBJ1-5; perhaps TRBD1 as D (6 bases). Trimming took off 4 bases at V and 4 bases at J, with 17 bases between the two ends. The germline CDR1 and CDR2 sequences are SGHAT and FQNNGV. The CDR3 runs 16 residues. The CDR3 nucleotides are TGTGCCAGCAGCTCGATAACCGGACAGCTGAATCAGCCCCAGCATTTT. This translates into CASSSITGQLNQPQHF.

J is TRBJ1-3 and V is TRBV7-2; 10 bases line up with TRBD1. The CDR3 is 16 residues long. The trim removed 0 bases at V and 4 bases at J, leaving 3 bases unmatched. CDR1 is SGHTA, CDR2 FQGNSA, per germline. CDR3 DNA: TGTGCCAGCAGCTTAGCGGGGACAGGGGCAGGAAACACCATATATTTT. Translation: CASSLAGTGAGNTIYF.

The genes are TRBV6-6 and TRBJ2-2, with D perhaps matching TRBD1 (6 bases). This CDR3 has 15 residues. V lost 2 bases, J lost 6 bases, and 13 bases lay in between. Germline lookup yields CDR1 MNHNY and CDR2 SVGAGI (reference sequence). CDR3 bases: TGTGCCAGCAGTTACCGGGACACCGGACCCGGGGAGCTGTTTTTT. This codes for CASSYRDTGPGELFF.

This chain joins TRBV4-2 and TRBJ1-5; D is uncertain. There are 14 residues in the CDR3. The V and J ends lost 0 bases and 4 bases respectively, with 7 bases between them. Germline CDR1 is LGHNA and CDR2 is YNFKEQ. The CDR3 coding sequence is TGTGCCAGCAGCCAAGACACCCTTAATCAGCCCCAGCATTTT. This gives the protein CASSQDTLNQPQHF.

The rearrangement joins TRBV19 to TRBJ1-1; TRBD1 agrees at 12 bases. The germline V gene encodes CDR1 LNHDA and CDR2 SQIVND (reference sequence). Unmatched junction bases numbered 1, after V lost 6 bases and J lost 5 bases. CDR3 length: 13 residues. As DNA, the CDR3 is TGTGCCAGTAGGGGACAGGGGGCAACTGAAGCTTTCTTT. This translates into CASRGQGATEAFF. Full variable domain (rest looked up from reference TRBV19 and TRBJ1-1): DGGITQSPKYLFRKEGQNVTLSCEQNLNHDAMYWYRQDPGQGLRLIYYSQIVNDFQKGDIAEGYSVSREKKESFPLTVTSAQKNPTAFYLCASRGQGATEAFFGQGTRLTVV.